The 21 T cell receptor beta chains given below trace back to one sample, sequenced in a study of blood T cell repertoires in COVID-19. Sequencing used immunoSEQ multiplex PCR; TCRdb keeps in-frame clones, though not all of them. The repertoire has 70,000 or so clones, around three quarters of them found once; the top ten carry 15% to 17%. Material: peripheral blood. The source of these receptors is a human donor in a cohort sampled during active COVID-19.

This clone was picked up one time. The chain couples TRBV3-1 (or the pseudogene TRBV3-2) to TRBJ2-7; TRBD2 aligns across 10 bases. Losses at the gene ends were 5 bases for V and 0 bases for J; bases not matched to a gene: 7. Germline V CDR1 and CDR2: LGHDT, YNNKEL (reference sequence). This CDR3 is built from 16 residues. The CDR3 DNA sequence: TGTGCCAGCAGCTCCCACGGACTAGCGGTCTCCTACGAGCAGTACTTC. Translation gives CASSSHGLAVSYEQYF.

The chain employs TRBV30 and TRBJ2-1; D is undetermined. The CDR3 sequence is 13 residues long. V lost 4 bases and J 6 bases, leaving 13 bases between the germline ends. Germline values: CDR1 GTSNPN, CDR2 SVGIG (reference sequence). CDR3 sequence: CAWTHVVFNEQFF. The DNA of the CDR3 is TGTGCCTGGACCCACGTAGTCTTCAATGAGCAGTTCTTC.

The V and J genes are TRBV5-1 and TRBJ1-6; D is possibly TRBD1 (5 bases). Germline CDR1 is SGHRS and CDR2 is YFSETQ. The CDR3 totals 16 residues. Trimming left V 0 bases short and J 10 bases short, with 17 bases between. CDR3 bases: TGCGCCAGCAGCTTGGAGGGGTCGCTACTGGGGTCACCCCTCCACTTT. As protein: CASSLEGSLLGSPLHF.

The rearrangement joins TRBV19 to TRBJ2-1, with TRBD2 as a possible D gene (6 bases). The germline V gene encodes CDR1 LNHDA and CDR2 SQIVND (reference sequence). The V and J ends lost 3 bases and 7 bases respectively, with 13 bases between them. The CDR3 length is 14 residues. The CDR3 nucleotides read TGTGCCAGTAGTATTGGGGGAGGAATAAATGAGCAGTTCTTC. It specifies CASSIGGGINEQFF.

The chain's CDR3 is CATSRVTGNTEAFF. CDR3 coding DNA: TGTGCCACCAGCAGAGTCACAGGCAACACTGAAGCTTTCTTT. This rearrangement joins TRBV15 to TRBJ1-1; possibly TRBD1 for D (5 bases). The V end lost 1 base, the J end lost 2 bases, and 8 bases lay between the germline ends. Germline V lookup: CDR1 LNHNV, CDR2 YYDKDF (reference sequence). This CDR3 contains 14 residues.

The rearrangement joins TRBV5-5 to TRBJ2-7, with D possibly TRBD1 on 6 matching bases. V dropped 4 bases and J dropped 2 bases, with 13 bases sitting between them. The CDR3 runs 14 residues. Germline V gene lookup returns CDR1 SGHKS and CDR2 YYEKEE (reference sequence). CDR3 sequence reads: CASSPRDTTYEQYF. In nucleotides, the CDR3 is TGTGCCAGCAGCCCCCGGGACACCACCTACGAGCAGTACTTC. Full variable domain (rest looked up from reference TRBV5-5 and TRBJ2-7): DAGVTQSPTHLIKTRGQQVTLRCSPISGHKSVSWYQQVLGQGPQFIFQYYEKEERGRGNFPDRFSARQFPNYSSELNVNALLLGDSALYLCASSPRDTTYEQYFGPGTRLTVT.

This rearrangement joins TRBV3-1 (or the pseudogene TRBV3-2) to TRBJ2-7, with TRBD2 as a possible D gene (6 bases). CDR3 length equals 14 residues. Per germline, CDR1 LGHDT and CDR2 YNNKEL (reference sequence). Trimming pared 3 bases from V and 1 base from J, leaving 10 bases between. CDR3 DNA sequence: TGTGCCAGCAGCCACGCGACTAGTTCCTACGAGCAGTACTTC. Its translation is CASSHATSSYEQYF.

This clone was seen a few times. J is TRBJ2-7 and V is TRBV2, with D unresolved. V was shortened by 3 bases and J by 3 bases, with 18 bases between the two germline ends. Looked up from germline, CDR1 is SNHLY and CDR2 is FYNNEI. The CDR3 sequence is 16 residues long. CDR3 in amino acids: CASSDPSLLRSYEQYF. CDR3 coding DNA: TGTGCCAGCAGTGACCCCAGTCTCTTACGGAGCTACGAGCAGTACTTC.

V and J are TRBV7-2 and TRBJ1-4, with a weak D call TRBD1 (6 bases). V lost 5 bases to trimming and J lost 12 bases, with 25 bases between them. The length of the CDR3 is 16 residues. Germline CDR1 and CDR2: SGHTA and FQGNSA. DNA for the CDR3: TGTGCCAGCAGCCTGGGTCTCAGGGGAAGACTTGAGGAACTGTTTTTT. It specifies CASSLGLRGRLEELFF.

CDR3 amino acids: CASSYTTARNYGYTF. CDR3 nucleotides: TGTGCCAGCAGTTACACGACAGCGAGAAACTATGGCTACACCTTC. The rearrangement uses TRBV6-6 and TRBJ1-2; D perhaps matches TRBD1 (5 bases). Per the germline V gene, CDR1 is MNHNY and CDR2 is SVGAGI (reference sequence). V was cut by 2 bases and J by 2 bases, with 12 bases left in between. The CDR3 runs 15 residues.

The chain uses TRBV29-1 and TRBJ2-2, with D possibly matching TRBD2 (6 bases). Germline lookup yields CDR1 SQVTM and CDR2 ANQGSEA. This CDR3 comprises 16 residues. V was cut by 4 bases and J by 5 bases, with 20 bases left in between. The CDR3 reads CSVVRDSGPGTGELFF. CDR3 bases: TGCAGCGTTGTAAGGGACTCGGGTCCGGGGACCGGGGAGCTGTTTTTT.

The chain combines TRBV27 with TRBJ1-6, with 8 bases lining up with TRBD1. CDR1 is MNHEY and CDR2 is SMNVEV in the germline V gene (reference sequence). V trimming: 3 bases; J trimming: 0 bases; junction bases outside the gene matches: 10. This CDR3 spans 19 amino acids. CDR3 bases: TGTGCCAGCAGTTTCTCGACAGGGGCCGGATTCTCCTATAATTCACCCCTCCACTTT. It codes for CASSFSTGAGFSYNSPLHF.

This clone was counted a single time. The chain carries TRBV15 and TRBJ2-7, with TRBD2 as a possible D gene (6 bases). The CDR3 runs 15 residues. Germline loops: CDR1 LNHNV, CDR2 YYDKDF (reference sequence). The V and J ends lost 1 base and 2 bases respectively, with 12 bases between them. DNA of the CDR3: TGTGCCACCAGCAGAGTTGGTAGCGGAGCCTACGAGCAGTACTTC. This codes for CATSRVGSGAYEQYF.

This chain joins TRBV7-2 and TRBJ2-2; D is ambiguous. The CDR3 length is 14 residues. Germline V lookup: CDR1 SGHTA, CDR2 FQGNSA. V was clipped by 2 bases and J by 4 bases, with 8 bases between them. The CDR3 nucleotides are TGTGCCAGCAGCTTACGACAAGCCACCGGGGAGCTGTTTTTT. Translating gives CASSLRQATGELFF.

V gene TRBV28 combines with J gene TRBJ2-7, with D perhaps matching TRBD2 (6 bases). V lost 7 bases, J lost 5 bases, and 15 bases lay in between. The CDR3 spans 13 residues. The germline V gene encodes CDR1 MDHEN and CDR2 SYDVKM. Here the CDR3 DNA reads TGTGCCAGCATACGGCGGGACCGCAACGAGCAGTACTTC. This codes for CASIRRDRNEQYF.

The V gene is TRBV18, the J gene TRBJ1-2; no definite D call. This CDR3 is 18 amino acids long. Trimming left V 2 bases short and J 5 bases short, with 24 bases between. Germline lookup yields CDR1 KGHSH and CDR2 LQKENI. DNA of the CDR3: TGTGCCAGCTCACCATCATTGGTAACGGGCGTCACTAGGTATGGCTACACCTTC. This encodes CASSPSLVTGVTRYGYTF.

CDR3 loop: CSVVTPGQGASEQYF. The CDR3 DNA reads TGCAGCGTTGTTACACCGGGACAGGGGGCATCAGAGCAGTACTTC. The chain uses TRBV29-1 and TRBJ2-7; 12 bases line up with TRBD1. This CDR3 region has 15 residues. The ends lost 4 bases at V and 7 bases at J; junction bases unmatched: 11. The germline gives CDR1 SQVTM, CDR2 ANQGSEA.

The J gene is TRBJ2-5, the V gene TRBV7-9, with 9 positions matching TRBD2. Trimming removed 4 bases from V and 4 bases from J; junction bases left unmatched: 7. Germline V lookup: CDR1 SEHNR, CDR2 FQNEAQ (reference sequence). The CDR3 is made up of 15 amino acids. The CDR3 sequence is CASSWSGTSPETQYF. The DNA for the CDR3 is TGTGCCAGCAGCTGGTCGGGGACTAGCCCAGAGACCCAGTACTTC.

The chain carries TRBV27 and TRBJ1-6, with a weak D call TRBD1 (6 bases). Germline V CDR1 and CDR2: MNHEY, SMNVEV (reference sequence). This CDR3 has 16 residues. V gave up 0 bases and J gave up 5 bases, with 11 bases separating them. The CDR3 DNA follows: TGTGCCAGCAGTTTATCCCCCAGGGGTGATAATTCACCCCTCCACTTT. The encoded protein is CASSLSPRGDNSPLHF.

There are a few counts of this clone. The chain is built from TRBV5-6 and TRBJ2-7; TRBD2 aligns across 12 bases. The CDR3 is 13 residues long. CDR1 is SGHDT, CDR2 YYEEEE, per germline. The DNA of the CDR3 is TGTGCCAGCAGCTCACGGACTAGCGGGGCCATCCTGGTC. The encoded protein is CASSSRTSGAILV.

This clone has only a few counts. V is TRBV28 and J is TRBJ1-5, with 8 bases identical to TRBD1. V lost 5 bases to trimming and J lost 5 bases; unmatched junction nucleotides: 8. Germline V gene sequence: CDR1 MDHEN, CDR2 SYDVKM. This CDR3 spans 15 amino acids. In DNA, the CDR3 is TGTGCCAGCAGTCTCTCCGGGACAGGAGATCAGCCCCAGCATTTT. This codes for CASSLSGTGDQPQHF. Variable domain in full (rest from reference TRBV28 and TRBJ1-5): DVKVTQSSRYLVKRTGEKVFLECVQDMDHENMFWYRQDPGLGLRLIYFSYDVKMKEKGDIPEGYSVSREKKERFSLILESASTNQTSMYLCASSLSGTGDQPQHFGDGTRLSIL.